Presented here are 3 T cell receptor beta chains from one specimen sequenced in a study of T cell repertoires in cytomegalovirus infection. Their specific antigens are unknown. MiXCR was run by TCRdb on the reads, yielding one entry per CDR3 protein. The sample shows 700,000 to 850,000 distinct CDR3 sequences, about 31% of them seen only once. Specimen: cultured CD8+ T cells from PBMCs, collected from culture after CMV antigen stimulation. Receptors were obtained from a human donor in good health (CMV status not recorded). Some clones in this sample may be carry-over from other donors' samples.

The rearrangement links TRBV6-5 to TRBJ1-1, with TRBD1 matching over 11 bases. Unmatched junction bases numbered 9, after V lost 5 bases and J lost 1 base. Germline V gene data show CDR1 as MNHEY and CDR2 as SVGAGI. The CDR3 is 17 amino acids. CDR3 amino acids: CASSPQGQGGTNTEAFF. The CDR3 bases are TGTGCCAGCAGTCCACAGGGACAGGGGGGCACGAACACTGAAGCTTTCTTT.

The chain recombines TRBV12-3 or TRBV12-4 with TRBJ2-7, with D tentatively TRBD1 (5 bases). The V end lost 7 bases, the J end lost 6 bases, and 13 bases lay between the germline ends. The CDR3 sequence is 12 residues long. The CDR3 sequence is CASTYQGGEQYF. CDR3 nucleotides: TGTGCCAGCACCTATCAGGGCGGCGAGCAGTACTTC.

This clonotype was observed a few times. This rearrangement joins TRBV27 to TRBJ1-4; no firm D call. The germline CDR1 and CDR2 sequences are MNHEY and SMNVEV (reference sequence). The ends were cut back, 4 bases at V and 1 base at J, with 10 bases in the middle. The CDR3 totals 15 residues. As DNA, the CDR3 is TGTGCCAGCAGTTGGTTTTGGGGAACTAATGAAAAACTGTTTTTT. It codes for CASSWFWGTNEKLFF.